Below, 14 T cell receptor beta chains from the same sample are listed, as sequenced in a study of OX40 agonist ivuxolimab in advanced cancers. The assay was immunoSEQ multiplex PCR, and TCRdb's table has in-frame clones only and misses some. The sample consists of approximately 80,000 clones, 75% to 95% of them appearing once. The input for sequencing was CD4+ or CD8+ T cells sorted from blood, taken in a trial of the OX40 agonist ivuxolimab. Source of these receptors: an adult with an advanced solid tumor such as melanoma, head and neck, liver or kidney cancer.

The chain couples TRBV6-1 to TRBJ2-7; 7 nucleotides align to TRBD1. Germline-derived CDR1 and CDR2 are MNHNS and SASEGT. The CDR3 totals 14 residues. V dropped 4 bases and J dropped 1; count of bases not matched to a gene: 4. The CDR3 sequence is CASSVGQFSYEQYF. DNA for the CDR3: TGTGCCAGCAGTGTGGGACAGTTTTCCTACGAGCAGTACTTC.

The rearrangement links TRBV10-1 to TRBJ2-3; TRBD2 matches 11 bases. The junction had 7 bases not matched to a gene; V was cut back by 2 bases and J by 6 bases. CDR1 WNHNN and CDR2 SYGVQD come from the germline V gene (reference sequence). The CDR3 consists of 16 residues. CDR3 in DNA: TGCGCCAGCAGTGAGGCACTAGCGGGAGTACAGGATACGCAGTATTTT. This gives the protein CASSEALAGVQDTQYF.

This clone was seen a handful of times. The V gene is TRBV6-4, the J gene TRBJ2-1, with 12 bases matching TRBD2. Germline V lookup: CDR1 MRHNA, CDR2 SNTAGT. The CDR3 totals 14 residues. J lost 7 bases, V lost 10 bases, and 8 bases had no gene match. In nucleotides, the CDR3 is TGTGCCATCCTAGCGGGAGGGCCGAAAAATGAGCAGTTCTTC. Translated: CAILAGGPKNEQFF.

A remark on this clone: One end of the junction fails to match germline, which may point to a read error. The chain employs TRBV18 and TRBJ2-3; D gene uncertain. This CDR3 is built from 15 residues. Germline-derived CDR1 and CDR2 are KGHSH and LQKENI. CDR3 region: CASLPRHHSTDTQYF. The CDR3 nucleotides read TGTGCCAGCTTACCACGGCACCACAGCACAGATACGCAGTATTTT.

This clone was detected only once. The CDR3 is CASTRGGRSSYEQYF. CDR3 DNA sequence: TGTGCCAGCACAAGGGGGGGTAGAAGCTCCTACGAGCAGTACTTC. V gene TRBV6-5 combines with J gene TRBJ2-7; TRBD2 is a possible D gene (7 bases). Germline CDR1 is MNHEY and CDR2 is SVGAGI. CDR3 size: 15 residues. Trimming cost V 7 bases and J 0 bases, with 16 bases left between them.

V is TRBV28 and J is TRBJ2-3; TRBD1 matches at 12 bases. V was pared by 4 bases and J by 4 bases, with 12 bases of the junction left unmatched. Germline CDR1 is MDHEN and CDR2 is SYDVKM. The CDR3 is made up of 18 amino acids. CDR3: CASSSSTGTGGAADTQYF. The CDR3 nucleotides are TGTGCCAGCAGTTCCTCAACCGGGACAGGGGGCGCGGCAGATACGCAGTATTTT.

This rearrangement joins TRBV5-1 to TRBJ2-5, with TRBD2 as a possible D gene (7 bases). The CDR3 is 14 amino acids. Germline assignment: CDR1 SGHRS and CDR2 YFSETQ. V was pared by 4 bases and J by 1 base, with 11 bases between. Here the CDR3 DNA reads TGCGCCAGCAGCGGGGGCGGGGGCCAAGAGACCCAGTACTTC. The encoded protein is CASSGGGGQETQYF.

The CDR3 region has the DNA TGTGCCAGCAGCCAAACAGGCAGGGGAGCCACGCAGTATTTT. Its translation: CASSQTGRGATQYF. This chain uses TRBV14 with TRBJ2-3; maybe TRBD1 (6 bases). In germline, CDR1 is SGHDN, CDR2 FVKESK. The CDR3 sequence is 14 residues long. Trimming removed 2 bases at V and 9 bases at J, with 15 bases between.

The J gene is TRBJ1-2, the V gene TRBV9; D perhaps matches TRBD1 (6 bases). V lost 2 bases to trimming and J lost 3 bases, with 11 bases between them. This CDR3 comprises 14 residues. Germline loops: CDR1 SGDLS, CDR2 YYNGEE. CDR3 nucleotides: TGTGCCAGCAGCGTGGACAGCACCGACTATGGCTACACCTTC. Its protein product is CASSVDSTDYGYTF.

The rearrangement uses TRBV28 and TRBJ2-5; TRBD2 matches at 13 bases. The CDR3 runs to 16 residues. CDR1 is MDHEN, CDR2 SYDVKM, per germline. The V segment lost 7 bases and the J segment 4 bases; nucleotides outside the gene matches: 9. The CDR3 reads CASTSGLAGARETQYF. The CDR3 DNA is TGTGCCAGCACCTCAGGACTAGCGGGAGCCAGAGAGACCCAGTACTTC.

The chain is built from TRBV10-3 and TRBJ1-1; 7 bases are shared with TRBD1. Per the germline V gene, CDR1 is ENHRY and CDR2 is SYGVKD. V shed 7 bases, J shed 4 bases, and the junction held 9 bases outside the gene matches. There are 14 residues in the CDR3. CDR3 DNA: TGTGCCATCAACGGTCGGCAGGGGGGCACTGAAGCTTTCTTT. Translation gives CAINGRQGGTEAFF.

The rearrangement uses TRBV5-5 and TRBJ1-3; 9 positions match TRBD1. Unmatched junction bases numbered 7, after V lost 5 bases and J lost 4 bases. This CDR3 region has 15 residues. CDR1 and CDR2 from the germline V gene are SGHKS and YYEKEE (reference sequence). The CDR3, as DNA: TGTGCCAGCAGTCTAGACAGGGGGACCGGAAACACCATATATTTT. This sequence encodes CASSLDRGTGNTIYF.

In DNA form, the CDR3 reads TGTGCCAGCAGAGTAACAGGATTTAGCAATCAGCCCCAGCATTTT. This gives the protein CASRVTGFSNQPQHF. The chain is built from TRBV2 and TRBJ1-5; TRBD1 is a possible D gene (5 bases). This CDR3 comprises 15 residues. The germline V and J ends were trimmed by 6 bases and 0 bases, with 12 bases remaining between them. The germline CDR1 and CDR2 sequences are SNHLY and FYNNEI.

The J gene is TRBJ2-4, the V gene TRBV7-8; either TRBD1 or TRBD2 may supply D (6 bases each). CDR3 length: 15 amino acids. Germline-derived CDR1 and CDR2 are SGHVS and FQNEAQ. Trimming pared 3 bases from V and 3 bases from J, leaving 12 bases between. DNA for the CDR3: TGTGCCAGCAGCTTGCGGGAAGGGGGCAAAAACATTCAGTACTTC. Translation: CASSLREGGKNIQYF.